The T cell receptor beta chain under discussion was sequenced for a study of blood T cell repertoires in COVID-19. Study summary: The cDNA or gDNA used as material had been derived from T cells, B-cell-depleted T cells, or PBMCs.

Seattle participants joined during active infection and were tracked over time. How the authors handled the data: Estimation of nucleated cell counts was performed using reference gene primer amplification. Here immunoSEQ multiplex PCR was the method, and the copy in TCRdb shows in-frame clones only, minus some. V and J calls plus clone size are reproduced from that table; the DNA served to infer D and trimming. The table shows hundreds of thousands of clones, with just under 90% occurring only once. The clonotype comes from a woman aged 25 to 39 with COVID-19, enrolled during active disease. The specimen sequenced was peripheral blood.

CDR3 sequence (DNA): TGTGCCAGCAGCTTAGAGTTCGGGACAGGGGATGGGACTGAAGCTTTCTTT. Residues: CASSLEFGTGDGTEAFF. V gene TRBV11-3 combines with J gene TRBJ1-1, with 10 bases lining up with TRBD1. Germline assignment: CDR1 SGHNT and CDR2 YENEEA. V shed 0 bases and J 5 bases; nucleotides not matched to a gene: 9. The CDR3 has 17 amino acids.